This T cell receptor (beta chain) comes out of a study of blood T cell repertoires in COVID-19. In the authors' workflow: Amplified reference gene primers provided the basis for estimating nucleated cell counts. Libraries were prepared by immunoSEQ multiplex PCR; TCRdb keeps only in-frame clonotypes and omits some of them. V and J calls and clone size come straight from that table; D and trimming were deduced from the DNA. The sample has about 200,000 clones; about 90% are singletons. V shed 3 bases and J 0 bases; nucleotides not matched to a gene: 11. Germline V gene data show CDR1 as ENHRY and CDR2 as SYGVKD. The CDR3 covers 19 residues.

This TCR was recovered from an older woman with acute or convalescent COVID-19. Sequencing was performed on peripheral blood. The chain recombines TRBV10-3 with TRBJ2-6, with 7 bases fitting TRBD1. CDR3 nucleotides: TGTGCCATCAGTGACGAGGGAAGGGGGCCCCGCTCTGGGGCCAACGTCCTGACTTTC. Protein: CAISDEGRGPRSGANVLTF.